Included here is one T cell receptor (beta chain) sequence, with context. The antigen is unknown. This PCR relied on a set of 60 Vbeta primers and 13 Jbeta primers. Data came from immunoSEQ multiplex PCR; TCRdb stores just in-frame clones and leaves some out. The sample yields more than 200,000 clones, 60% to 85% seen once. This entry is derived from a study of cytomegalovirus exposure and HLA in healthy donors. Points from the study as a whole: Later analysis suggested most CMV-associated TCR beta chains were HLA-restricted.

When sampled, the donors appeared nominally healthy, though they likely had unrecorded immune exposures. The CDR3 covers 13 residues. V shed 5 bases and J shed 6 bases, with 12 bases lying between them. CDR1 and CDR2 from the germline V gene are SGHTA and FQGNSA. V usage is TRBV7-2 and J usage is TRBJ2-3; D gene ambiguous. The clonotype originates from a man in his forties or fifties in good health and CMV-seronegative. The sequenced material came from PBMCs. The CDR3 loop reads CASSPFRSDTQYF. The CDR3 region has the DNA TGTGCCAGCAGCCCGTTTCGTTCCGATACGCAGTATTTT.